This entry is about one TCR beta chain. Its antigen remains unidentified. The data stem from a study of graft-versus-host responses after intestinal transplantation. On the study more broadly: Following induction with anti-thymocyte globulin, all recipients were given tacrolimus and steroids for 2 to 4 years. Study-wide results and caveats: Within allografts, high graft-versus-host to host-versus-graft clonal ratios were seen among patients with graft-donor T cell macrochimerism. There were GvH clones found in recipient marrow, and some of them appeared first in ileum or blood.

Germline V gene data show CDR1 as ENHRY and CDR2 as SYGVKD. The CDR3 covers 13 residues. The V end was cut by 4 bases, the J end by 14 bases, with 18 bases between. Repertoires were generated with immunoSEQ multiplex PCR, while TCRdb's copy carries only in-frame clones and drops some. The sample lists tens of thousands of clones, roughly 92% occurring once. The input for sequencing was bone marrow, taken 700 to 850 days after intestinal transplantation. This chain links TRBV10-3 with TRBJ2-1; perhaps TRBD1 as D (6 bases). The TCR comes from a human patient who received an intestinal transplant, so some T cells may come from the graft donor. The CDR3 DNA follows: TGTGCCATCAGTGTTGGGAATACGGACAGTGAGTTCTTC. Translated: CAISVGNTDSEFF.